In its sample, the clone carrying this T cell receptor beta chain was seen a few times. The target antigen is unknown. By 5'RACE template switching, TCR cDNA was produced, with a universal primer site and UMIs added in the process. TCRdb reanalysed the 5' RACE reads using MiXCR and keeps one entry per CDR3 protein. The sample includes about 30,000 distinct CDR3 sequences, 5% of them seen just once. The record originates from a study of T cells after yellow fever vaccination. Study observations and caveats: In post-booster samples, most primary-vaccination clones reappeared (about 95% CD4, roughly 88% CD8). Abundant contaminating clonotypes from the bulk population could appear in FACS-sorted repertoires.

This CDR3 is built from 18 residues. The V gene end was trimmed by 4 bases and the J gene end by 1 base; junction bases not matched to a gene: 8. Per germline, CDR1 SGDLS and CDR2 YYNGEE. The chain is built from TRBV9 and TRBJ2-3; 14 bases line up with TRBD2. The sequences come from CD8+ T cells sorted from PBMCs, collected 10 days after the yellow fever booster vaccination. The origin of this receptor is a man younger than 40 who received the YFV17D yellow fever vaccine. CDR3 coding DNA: TGTGCCAGCAGCCCGACGGGACTAGCGGGAGTGGGCACAGATACGCAGTATTTT. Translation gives CASSPTGLAGVGTDTQYF.